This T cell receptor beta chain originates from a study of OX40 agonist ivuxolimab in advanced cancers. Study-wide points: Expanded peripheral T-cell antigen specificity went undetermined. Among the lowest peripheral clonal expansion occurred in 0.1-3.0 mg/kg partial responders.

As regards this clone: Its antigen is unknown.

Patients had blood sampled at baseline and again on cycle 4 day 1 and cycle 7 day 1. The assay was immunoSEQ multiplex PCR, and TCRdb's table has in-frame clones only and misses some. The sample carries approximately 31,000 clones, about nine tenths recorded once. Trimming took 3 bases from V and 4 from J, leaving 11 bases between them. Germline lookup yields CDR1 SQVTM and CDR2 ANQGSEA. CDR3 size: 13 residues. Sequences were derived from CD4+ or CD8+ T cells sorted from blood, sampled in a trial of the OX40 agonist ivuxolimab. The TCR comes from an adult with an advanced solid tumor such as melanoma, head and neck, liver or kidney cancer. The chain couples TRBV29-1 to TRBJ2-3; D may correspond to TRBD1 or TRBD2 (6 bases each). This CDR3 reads CSVDLRGADTQYF. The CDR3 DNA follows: TGCAGCGTTGACCTAAGGGGGGCAGATACGCAGTATTTT.